The T cell receptor (beta chain) under discussion was sequenced for a study of blood T cell repertoires in COVID-19. Study in general: Recovered status applied to Cohort 3 donors who had two consecutive negative PCRs. It also applied to those with clearance or with symptom resolution.

Germline-derived CDR1 and CDR2 are SGHAT and FQDESV (reference sequence). Deletions cut 1 base from V and 4 bases from J, with 13 bases between. The CDR3 spans 15 residues. Assay used: immunoSEQ multiplex PCR; TCRdb lists only in-frame clones, some missing. The sample yields about 270,000 clones, 88% seen once. The study drew participants aged about 18 to 89 years from 24 US areas. Which cohort a participant joined came from the clinical history participants gave. The specimen was PBMCs or T cells enriched from blood (not recorded which). This chain joins TRBV11-1 and TRBJ2-5, with D perhaps TRBD1 (6 bases). This TCR was sampled from a woman aged 60-70 years in a cohort exposed to, infected with or recovered from COVID-19 (not recorded which). The CDR3 coding sequence is TGTGCCAGCAGCTTAGTGGGCAGGGGAAGAGAGACCCAGTACTTC. Amino acids: CASSLVGRGRETQYF.